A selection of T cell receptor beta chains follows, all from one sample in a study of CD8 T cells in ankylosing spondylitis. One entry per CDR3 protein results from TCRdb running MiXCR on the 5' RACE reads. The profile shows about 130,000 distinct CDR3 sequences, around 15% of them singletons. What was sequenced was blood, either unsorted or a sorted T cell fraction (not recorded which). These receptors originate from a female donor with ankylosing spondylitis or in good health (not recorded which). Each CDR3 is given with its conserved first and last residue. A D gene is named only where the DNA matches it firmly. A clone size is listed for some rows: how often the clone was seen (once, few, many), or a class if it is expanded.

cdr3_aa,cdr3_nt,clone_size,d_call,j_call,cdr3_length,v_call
CASSLAPSVAGTGELFF,TGCGCCAGCAGCTTGGCCCCATCTGTGGCGGGAACCGGGGAGCTGTTTTTT,few,.,TRBJ2-2,17,TRBV5-1
CASSPYGGLAGTNTGELFF,TGTGCCAGCAGCCCTTACGGGGGACTAGCGGGTACGAACACCGGGGAGCTGTTTTTT,few,TRBD2,TRBJ2-2,19,TRBV3-1
CSVLSGGATDTQYF,TGCAGCGTCCTTAGCGGGGGGGCCACAGATACGCAGTATTTT,few,TRBD2,TRBJ2-3,14,TRBV29-1
CASIDTVSYEQYF,TGTGCCAGCATAGACACCGTCTCCTACGAGCAGTACTTC,many,.,TRBJ2-7,13,TRBV6-1
CASSLAVGNEQFF,TGTGCCAGCAGCTTGGCAGTCGGCAATGAGCAGTTCTTC,many,.,TRBJ2-1,13,TRBV7-3
CASSLWAPSSGANVLTF,TGCGCCAGCAGCTTGTGGGCGCCATCCTCTGGGGCCAACGTCCTGACTTTC,few,.,TRBJ2-6,17,TRBV5-1
CSAGRPGLAFSGELFF,TGCAGTGCGGGTAGGCCGGGACTAGCGTTCTCCGGGGAGCTGTTTTTT,few,TRBD2,TRBJ2-2,16,TRBV20-1
CASSDDRASFTDTQYF,TGCGCCAGCAGCGACGACAGGGCTTCTTTCACAGATACGCAGTATTTT,.,TRBD1,TRBJ2-3,16,TRBV5-1
CASSLGSAYEQYF,TGTGCCAGCAGTTTGGGGTCAGCATACGAGCAGTACTTC,few,.,TRBJ2-7,13,TRBV12-3/TRBV12-4
CATAFQGGWTGELFF,TGTGCCACCGCTTTTCAGGGAGGGTGGACCGGGGAGCTGTTTTTT,.,TRBD2,TRBJ2-2,15,TRBV7-3